A selection of T cell receptor beta chains follows, all from one sample in a study of cytomegalovirus exposure and HLA in healthy donors. Profiled with immunoSEQ multiplex PCR; TCRdb holds only in-frame clones, not every one. There are 75,000 to 95,000 clones in the sample; around three fifths occur only once, and 3% to 5% lies in the top ten. The sequenced material came from PBMCs. All receptors come from a man under 40 in good health and CMV-seronegative. The CDR3 runs from the conserved cysteine through the conserved F or W. Fields, in order: J gene, V gene, D gene, clone size, CDR3 DNA, CDR3 protein. The D gene is left open where the match is weak. Not all rows give a size; the values are once, few, many and, for expanded clones, a class.

>TRBJ2-7|TRBV6-5|TRBD1|few
TGTGCCAGCAGCTCGGCGGGACAGGGCGTCCCCGAGCAGTACTTC
CASSSAGQGVPEQYF
>TRBJ2-7|TRBV29-1|-|-
TGCAGCGTTGAGGTTCTAGGCTACGAGCAGTACTTC
CSVEVLGYEQYF
>TRBJ1-1|TRBV7-2|-|-
TGTGCCAGCAGCTTCTTGGGGAGCACTGAAGCTTTCTTT
CASSFLGSTEAFF
>TRBJ2-7|TRBV7-3|-|few
TGTGCCAGCAGCCCACTATTCAAGGGGGAGCAGTACTTC
CASSPLFKGEQYF
>TRBJ2-7|TRBV9|TRBD2|-
TGTGCCAGCAGCGTAGAGCGGGAGGGCTTTAACGAGCAGTACTTC
CASSVEREGFNEQYF
>TRBJ2-7|TRBV6-5|-|-
TGTGCCAGCAGAAACAGGGAACGCGAGCAGTACTTC
CASRNREREQYF
>TRBJ1-1|TRBV14|-|few
TGTGCCAGCAGCCAAGATCTAGTACATGAGGGTGACCGAGCTTTCTTT
CASSQDLVHEGDRAFF
>TRBJ2-2|TRBV7-3|-|few
TGTGCCAGCAGCTTAGGTCTCGGGAGTGGCACCGGGGAGCTGTTTTTT
CASSLGLGSGTGELFF
>TRBJ2-2|TRBV7-9|TRBD1|-
TGTGCCAGCAGCCCCCGGGACAGGGGCACGGGGGAGCTGTTTTTT
CASSPRDRGTGELFF
>TRBJ1-3|TRBV7-2|-|-
TGTGCCAGCAGCTTAAGGGAGAGAAACACCATATATTTT
CASSLRERNTIYF
>TRBJ2-1|TRBV5-1|TRBD2|-
TGCGCCAGCAGCTCCCAAGCTAGCGGACTTGGGGCCTACAATGAGCAGTTCTTC
CASSSQASGLGAYNEQFF
>TRBJ1-5|TRBV30|-|-
TGTGCCTGGAGTCAGGAGAGGGAGCCCCAGCATTTT
CAWSQEREPQHF
>TRBJ2-5|TRBV9|-|-
TGTGCCAGCAGCGTAGGCGGGACCCAGTACTTC
CASSVGGTQYF
>TRBJ1-2|TRBV29-1|TRBD1|few
TGCAGCGTTGCAGTAAGGGGGACAGCAGCTAACTATGGCTACACCTTC
CSVAVRGTAANYGYTF
>TRBJ2-7|TRBV28|-|-
TGTGCCAGCAGTTCTCCCAGGGGCCAAGACTACGAGCAGTACTTC
CASSSPRGQDYEQYF
>TRBJ1-1|TRBV18|-|-
TGTGCCAGCTCACCCATGACACTAGGGAACACTGAAGCTTTCTTT
CASSPMTLGNTEAFF
>TRBJ1-5|TRBV5-1|-|-
TGCGCCAGCAGCAGGACGGGGAATCAGCCCCAGCATTTT
CASSRTGNQPQHF
>TRBJ2-1|TRBV28|TRBD2|-
TGTGCCAGCAGTTTATTGGGACTAGCGCGAAATGAGCAGTTCTTC
CASSLLGLARNEQFF
>TRBJ2-5|TRBV27|TRBD1|few
TGTGCCAGCAGTTTGGACAGGGGGGAGACCCAGTACTTC
CASSLDRGETQYF
>TRBJ1-1|TRBV20-1|TRBD1|few
TGCAGTGCTAGCCGGGACAGGGTGGCTTTCTTT
CSASRDRVAFF
>TRBJ2-7|TRBV10-3|TRBD2|-
TGTGCCATCGGGACAGGCAAAACTAGCGGGACTGAAGAGCAGTACTTC
CAIGTGKTSGTEEQYF
>TRBJ2-3|TRBV9|-|-
TGTGCCAGCAGCGTATTAGGGAGGCCCGATACGCAGTATTTT
CASSVLGRPDTQYF
>TRBJ2-7|TRBV7-9|TRBD1|-
TGTGCCAGCAGCTCCACCACAGGGGACGAGCAGTACTTC
CASSSTTGDEQYF
>TRBJ2-2|TRBV6-6|TRBD2|-
TGTGCCAGCAGTTCCCCGGGGGGGGGCACCGGGGAGCTGTTTTTT
CASSSPGGGTGELFF
>TRBJ2-5|TRBV9|TRBD2|-
TGTGCCAGCAGCGTAGGTCAAGGCGGGAGGGCGGAAGAGACCCAGTACTTC
CASSVGQGGRAEETQYF
>TRBJ1-3|TRBV19|-|-
TGTGCCAGTAGGGCTGGGGCGGAAAACACCATATATTTT
CASRAGAENTIYF
>TRBJ2-5|TRBV5-4|TRBD1|-
TGTGCCAGCAGCTTGGGGCAGGGGGCAGAGACCCAGTACTTC
CASSLGQGAETQYF
>TRBJ1-4|TRBV5-1|-|-
TGCGCCAGCAGCCCTAGGCAGGGAAGATTGGAAAAACTGTTTTTT
CASSPRQGRLEKLFF